The rows below give T cell receptor beta chains drawn from one sample of a study of T cell responses to AZD1222 COVID-19 vaccine. Generated by immunoSEQ multiplex PCR, the TCRdb table keeps only in-frame clones and is missing some. The table lists about 200,000 clones, under 95% of them singletons. The sample here was peripheral blood, taken on day 0 of MenACWY control vaccination. The receptors stem from an adult in good health. The CDR3 runs from the conserved cysteine through the conserved F or W. Each record gives: clone size, J gene, CDR3 length, V gene, D gene, CDR3 DNA, CDR3 protein. The D gene is left open where the match is weak. Clone size is stated in some rows and not others, as once, few, many or a class when expanded.

. | TRBJ2-1 | 14 | TRBV29-1 | TRBD1 | TGCAGCGTTTGGGGACAGGGAATGTTAAATGAGCAGTTCTTC | CSVWGQGMLNEQFF
once | TRBJ2-5 | 16 | TRBV7-9 | TRBD2 | TGTGCCAGCAGCTCCCTAGCGGGGGCGCAACCTGAGACCCAGTACTTC | CASSSLAGAQPETQYF
once | TRBJ2-3 | 15 | TRBV28 | . | TGTGCCAGCAGTCTTATGGGGGATAGCACAGATACGCAGTATTTT | CASSLMGDSTDTQYF
. | TRBJ1-2 | 13 | TRBV7-9 | TRBD1 | TGTGCCAGCAGCTGGGACAGGGGGGATGGCTACACCTTC | CASSWDRGDGYTF
few | TRBJ1-2 | 18 | TRBV18 | . | TGTGCCAGCTCACCATCCCGAAAACAGGGTCATTTCTCATATGGCTACACCTTC | CASSPSRKQGHFSYGYTF
. | TRBJ1-2 | 14 | TRBV3-1/TRBV3-2 | . | TGTGCCAGCAGCCAAGATCGGGTAGGAGGGCGCTACACCTTC | CASSQDRVGGRYTF
. | TRBJ1-2 | 15 | TRBV2 | . | TGTGCCAGCACTCGAACCGACTCCTCAGGGTCTGGCTACACCTTC | CASTRTDSSGSGYTF
once | TRBJ2-6 | 13 | TRBV7-9 | . | TGTGCCAGCAGCTCGTCTGGGGCCAACGTCCTGACTTTC | CASSSSGANVLTF
. | TRBJ1-6 | 15 | TRBV6-1 | . | TGTGCCAGCAGTGAAGGTTGGACAGTCGAATCACCCCTCCACTTT | CASSEGWTVESPLHF
. | TRBJ2-7 | 13 | TRBV2 | . | TGTGCCAGCACCCCCTCACGAGGCTGGGAGCAGTACTTC | CASTPSRGWEQYF
. | TRBJ2-7 | 15 | TRBV7-8 | TRBD1 | TGTGCCAGCAGCTTTGGGGACAGGCAAGCCTACGAGCAGTACTTC | CASSFGDRQAYEQYF
. | TRBJ2-3 | 15 | TRBV7-9 | . | TGTGCCAGCGAGCCTGGGGCAGGGTCTGCAGATACGCAGTATTTT | CASEPGAGSADTQYF
once | TRBJ1-2 | 13 | TRBV27 | TRBD1 | TGTGCCAGCAGTCGACAGGGGGTGTTTGGCTACACCTTC | CASSRQGVFGYTF
. | TRBJ1-2 | 13 | TRBV3-1/TRBV3-2 | . | TGTGCCAGCAGCGGGCCCCGGGCGTCTGGCTACACCTTC | CASSGPRASGYTF
. | TRBJ2-7 | 13 | TRBV18 | TRBD1 | TGTGCCAGCTCATCCCGGGACAGTTACGAGCAGTACTTC | CASSSRDSYEQYF
. | TRBJ2-3 | 16 | TRBV2 | TRBD2 | TGTGCCAGCAGGCGGGGGCCGGGGGGGCCAACAGATACGCAGTATTTT | CASRRGPGGPTDTQYF
. | TRBJ1-2 | 13 | TRBV6-6 | . | TGTGCCAGCAGTTACGGGGGCCTCTATGGCTACACCTTC | CASSYGGLYGYTF
. | TRBJ1-3 | 14 | TRBV5-6 | . | TGTGCCAGCAGCTTGGGTCAGGCGGGAAACACCATATATTTT | CASSLGQAGNTIYF
. | TRBJ2-1 | 16 | TRBV5-4 | . | TGTGCCAGCAGCCTCCAGACTGTGAGCTCCTACAATGAGCAGTTCTTC | CASSLQTVSSYNEQFF
. | TRBJ1-3 | 12 | TRBV6-5 | . | TGTGCCAGCACCGGCTCCCTAGGCACCATATATTTT | CASTGSLGTIYF
. | TRBJ1-1 | 11 | TRBV29-1 | . | TGCAGCGTTGCGGTCTACACTGAAGCTTTCTTT | CSVAVYTEAFF
. | TRBJ2-5 | 14 | TRBV28 | . | TGTGCCAGCAGATTACAGGGACCTCAAGAGACCCAGTACTTC | CASRLQGPQETQYF
. | TRBJ1-5 | 13 | TRBV30 | . | TGTGCCTGGAGTGTACAGCTAAATCAGCCCCAGCATTTT | CAWSVQLNQPQHF
. | TRBJ2-7 | 13 | TRBV2 | . | TGTGCCAGCGGCAACCCTCAATCCTACGAGCAGTACTTC | CASGNPQSYEQYF
. | TRBJ1-1 | 14 | TRBV3-1/TRBV3-2 | . | TGTGCCAGCAGCCCTCGCGGGGGGGGGACTGAAGCTTTCTTT | CASSPRGGGTEAFF
. | TRBJ1-5 | 17 | TRBV4-1 | . | TGCGCCAGCAGCCAAGATGGACAGACGTGGAGCAATCAGCCCCAGCATTTT | CASSQDGQTWSNQPQHF
. | TRBJ1-1 | 14 | TRBV3-1/TRBV3-2 | . | TGTGCCAGCAGCCAGCGCCAGGGCAACACTGAAGCTTTCTTT | CASSQRQGNTEAFF
. | TRBJ1-2 | 16 | TRBV11-2 | . | TGTGCCAGCAGCTTAGATCCAGGGCAGGGGAGGTACGGCTACACCTTC | CASSLDPGQGRYGYTF
. | TRBJ1-2 | 14 | TRBV24-1 | . | TGTGCCACCAGTGATTCGGGGAGGATCTATGGCTACACCTTC | CATSDSGRIYGYTF
. | TRBJ1-2 | 11 | TRBV6-6 | . | TGTGCCAGCAGTTACAAAGGCGCCTACACCTTC | CASSYKGAYTF
. | TRBJ2-1 | 15 | TRBV7-8 | TRBD2 | TGTGCCAGCAAGAGGACTAGCGGGGGATTGGGTGAGCAGTTCTTC | CASKRTSGGLGEQFF
. | TRBJ1-4 | 12 | TRBV19 | . | TGTGCCAGTAGTTGGACTAATGAAAAACTGTTTTTT | CASSWTNEKLFF
. | TRBJ1-3 | 16 | TRBV5-1 | TRBD1 | TGCGCCAGCAGCTTGTCAGGGGGAGACTCTGGAAACACCATATATTTT | CASSLSGGDSGNTIYF
. | TRBJ1-3 | 17 | TRBV25-1 | TRBD1 | TGTGCCAGCAGTGATCCGACAGGGGGTTACTCTGGAAACACCATATATTTT | CASSDPTGGYSGNTIYF
. | TRBJ1-5 | 13 | TRBV2 | . | TGTGCCAGCAGTGTTAGCAACAATCAGCCCCAGCATTTT | CASSVSNNQPQHF
. | TRBJ1-5 | 14 | TRBV4-1 | . | TGCGCCAGCAGCCAAGCAGGGAGCAATCAGCCCCAGCATTTT | CASSQAGSNQPQHF
once | TRBJ2-3 | 12 | TRBV19 | . | TGTGCCAGTAGTATAAACGTCGGAGGGCAGTATTTT | CASSINVGGQYF
. | TRBJ1-1 | 17 | TRBV6-1 | TRBD1 | TGTGCCAGCAGTGAAGCGGGGACAGGGTCGTTTACTACTGAAGCTTTCTTT | CASSEAGTGSFTTEAFF
. | TRBJ2-6 | 15 | TRBV6-1 | . | TGTGCCAGCAGTGAAGCCTACTCTGGGGCCAACGTCCTGACTTTC | CASSEAYSGANVLTF
. | TRBJ1-1 | 13 | TRBV5-5 | . | TGTGCCAGCAATGGACTCCCGGGGACTGAAGCTTTCTTT | CASNGLPGTEAFF
. | TRBJ1-1 | 15 | TRBV6-5 | . | TGTGCCAGCAGTTACTCGGAGGGGATGAACACTGAAGCTTTCTTT | CASSYSEGMNTEAFF
. | TRBJ2-2 | 15 | TRBV9 | TRBD1 | TGTGCCAGCAACAAAGGACAGGGGGGAACCGGGGAGCTGTTTTTT | CASNKGQGGTGELFF
. | TRBJ2-7 | 13 | TRBV3-1/TRBV3-2 | . | TGTGCCAGCAGCCAAGTAGGGGCCTACGAGCAGTACTTC | CASSQVGAYEQYF
. | TRBJ2-1 | 15 | TRBV27 | . | TGTGCCAGCCAAGCGAGGCAGGGGTGGGACAATGAGCAGTTCTTC | CASQARQGWDNEQFF
. | TRBJ1-5 | 13 | TRBV24-1 | . | TGTGCCACCAGTGAGGGGTATGAACAGCCCCAGCATTTT | CATSEGYEQPQHF
. | TRBJ1-5 | 12 | TRBV6-2/TRBV6-3 | . | TGTGCCAGCAGCTCGAATAATCAGCCCCAGCATTTT | CASSSNNQPQHF
. | TRBJ1-6 | 17 | TRBV7-9 | . | TGTGCCAGCAGCTCGGACGCCCGAAGCTCCTATAATTCACCCCTCCACTTT | CASSSDARSSYNSPLHF
. | TRBJ2-7 | 14 | TRBV4-3 | . | TGCGCCAGCAGCCAAGCTACAGGAATTTACGAGCAGTACTTC | CASSQATGIYEQYF
. | TRBJ2-7 | 14 | TRBV28 | . | TGTGCCAGCAGTTTAACGGGTTCCTCCTACGAGCAGTACTTC | CASSLTGSSYEQYF
. | TRBJ1-4 | 15 | TRBV15 | . | TGTGCCACCAGCAGAGAGGGTGTGGGCGGAGGAAAACTGTTTTTT | CATSREGVGGGKLFF
. | TRBJ1-3 | 14 | TRBV4-3 | TRBD1 | TGCGCCAGCAGCTGGACAGGGGAGCAAAACACCATATATTTT | CASSWTGEQNTIYF
. | TRBJ2-7 | 15 | TRBV4-1 | . | TGCGCCAGCAGCCAAGCCCCTCGGAATTGGGACGAGCAGTACTTC | CASSQAPRNWDEQYF